Listed below are T cell receptor beta chains from one sample, sequenced in a study of shared clonotypes between healthy human individuals. Repertoires were generated with immunoSEQ multiplex PCR, while TCRdb's copy carries only in-frame clones and drops some. Of about 990,000 clones in the sample, 75% to 85% were seen once. Sequencing was done on a sample of memory CD4+ T cells from PBMCs. The receptors originated from a man aged 18 to 35 in good health. Some clones in this sample may be carry-over from other donors' samples. The CDR3 runs from the conserved cysteine through the conserved F or W. A D gene is named only where the DNA matches it firmly. Only part of the rows carry a size: once, few, many, or a class if the clone is expanded.

D: .
size: .
V: TRBV28
J: TRBJ2-7
CDR3: CASSQWTDWREQYF
DNA: TGTGCCAGCAGTCAGTGGACAGACTGGCGCGAGCAGTACTTC

D: TRBD2
size: .
V: TRBV25-1
J: TRBJ2-3
CDR3: CASSGLAGPTDTQYF
DNA: TGTGCCAGCAGTGGTCTAGCGGGACCCACAGATACGCAGTATTTT

D: .
size: .
V: TRBV30
J: TRBJ1-5
CDR3: CAWSHPAWQSNQPQHF
DNA: TGTGCCTGGAGCCACCCCGCGTGGCAGAGCAATCAGCCCCAGCATTTT

D: .
size: .
V: TRBV9
J: TRBJ2-5
CDR3: CASSVAGAHETQYF
DNA: TGTGCCAGCAGCGTAGCGGGAGCCCACGAGACCCAGTACTTC

D: TRBD1
size: .
V: TRBV7-2
J: TRBJ1-2
CDR3: CASSPTWTGIGGYTF
DNA: TGTGCCAGCAGCCCTACCTGGACAGGGATCGGTGGCTACACCTTC

D: TRBD1
size: .
V: TRBV5-4
J: TRBJ2-5
CDR3: CASSSEQGAQETQYF
DNA: TGTGCCAGCAGCTCTGAGCAGGGGGCACAAGAGACCCAGTACTTC

D: TRBD1
size: .
V: TRBV18
J: TRBJ1-5
CDR3: CASSPGDSLSGQPQHF
DNA: TGTGCCAGCTCACCTGGGGACAGTCTCTCAGGGCAGCCCCAGCATTTT

D: TRBD2
size: .
V: TRBV7-8
J: TRBJ2-7
CDR3: CASSLRAGGPYEQYF
DNA: TGTGCCAGCAGCTTAAGAGCGGGAGGGCCCTACGAGCAGTACTTC

D: .
size: .
V: TRBV4-3
J: TRBJ2-3
CDR3: CASSQNRIDTQYF
DNA: TGCGCCAGCAGCCAGAACAGGATCGATACGCAGTATTTT

D: .
size: .
V: TRBV7-8
J: TRBJ1-2
CDR3: CASSLEGHMGTGYTF
DNA: TGTGCCAGCAGCTTAGAGGGACACATGGGAACGGGCTACACCTTC

D: TRBD1
size: .
V: TRBV6-5
J: TRBJ1-5
CDR3: CASSMTGGNQPQHF
DNA: TGTGCCAGCAGTATGACAGGGGGCAATCAGCCCCAGCATTTT

D: .
size: .
V: TRBV18
J: TRBJ2-2
CDR3: CASSPFTTFTTGELFF
DNA: TGTGCCAGCTCACCTTTCACCACGTTTACCACCGGGGAGCTGTTTTTT

D: .
size: .
V: TRBV5-1
J: TRBJ1-1
CDR3: CASSFRGRDTEAFF
DNA: TGCGCCAGCAGCTTCCGAGGTAGGGATACTGAAGCTTTCTTT

D: .
size: few
V: TRBV28
J: TRBJ1-3
CDR3: CASIGTSGNTIYF
DNA: TGTGCCAGCATCGGGACATCAGGAAACACCATATATTTT

D: TRBD1
size: .
V: TRBV15
J: TRBJ2-6
CDR3: CATSRSRQGNPGANVLTF
DNA: TGTGCCACCAGCAGGAGCCGACAGGGGAACCCTGGGGCCAACGTCCTGACTTTC

D: TRBD2
size: few
V: TRBV11-2
J: TRBJ2-4
CDR3: CASSLGLSGRWYDIQYF
DNA: TGTGCCAGCAGCTTAGGTCTTAGCGGGAGGTGGTATGACATTCAGTACTTC

D: .
size: .
V: TRBV10-3
J: TRBJ1-5
CDR3: CAISERGEQPQHF
DNA: TGTGCCATCAGTGAGCGGGGAGAACAGCCCCAGCATTTT

D: TRBD1
size: many
V: TRBV28
J: TRBJ2-1
CDR3: CAIQGDRGYNEQFF
DNA: TGTGCCATTCAGGGGGACAGGGGCTACAATGAGCAGTTCTTC

D: .
size: .
V: TRBV10-2
J: TRBJ1-1
CDR3: CASRSGLMNTEAFF
DNA: TGCGCCAGCAGAAGCGGCCTAATGAACACTGAAGCTTTCTTT

D: .
size: .
V: TRBV7-2
J: TRBJ2-2
CDR3: CASSLEGTGELFF
DNA: TGTGCCAGCAGCTTAGAGGGCACCGGGGAGCTGTTTTTT

D: .
size: .
V: TRBV27
J: TRBJ2-2
CDR3: CASSLNGAVNTGELFF
DNA: TGTGCCAGCAGTTTAAACGGGGCGGTGAACACCGGGGAGCTGTTTTTT

D: TRBD2
size: .
V: TRBV7-2
J: TRBJ2-1
CDR3: CASSATSGVYNEQFF
DNA: TGTGCCAGCAGCGCGACTAGCGGGGTCTACAATGAGCAGTTCTTC

D: TRBD1
size: .
V: TRBV5-4
J: TRBJ1-2
CDR3: CASSLETGGTIGYTF
DNA: TGTGCCAGCAGCTTGGAGACAGGGGGAACTATTGGCTACACCTTC

D: .
size: .
V: TRBV4-2
J: TRBJ2-1
CDR3: CASSQPPVLSSYNEQFF
DNA: TGTGCCAGCAGCCAACCTCCCGTGTTGAGCTCCTACAATGAGCAGTTCTTC

D: TRBD2
size: .
V: TRBV11-3
J: TRBJ2-7
CDR3: CASSYGLAGGYEQYF
DNA: TGTGCCAGCAGCTACGGACTAGCGGGAGGGTACGAGCAGTACTTC

D: TRBD1
size: .
V: TRBV5-6
J: TRBJ1-2
CDR3: CASSWEPGQGNYGYTF
DNA: TGTGCCAGCAGCTGGGAACCGGGACAGGGAAACTATGGCTACACCTTC

D: .
size: .
V: TRBV28
J: TRBJ1-2
CDR3: CASSHSRNYGYTF
DNA: TGTGCCAGCAGCCACTCCAGGAACTATGGCTACACCTTC

D: .
size: .
V: TRBV4-1
J: TRBJ2-7
CDR3: CASSRNRGGNYEQYF
DNA: TGCGCCAGCAGCCGTAACAGGGGAGGTAACTACGAGCAGTACTTC

D: .
size: .
V: TRBV7-2
J: TRBJ1-3
CDR3: CASSSNPGPGNTIYF
DNA: TGTGCCAGCAGCTCTAACCCCGGCCCAGGAAACACCATATATTTT

D: TRBD1
size: .
V: TRBV10-2
J: TRBJ2-7
CDR3: CASSEWTGTDEQYF
DNA: TGCGCCAGCAGTGAGTGGACAGGGACCGACGAGCAGTACTTC

D: .
size: .
V: TRBV2
J: TRBJ2-7
CDR3: CASSEGPFSYEQYF
DNA: TGTGCCAGCAGTGAGGGACCATTCTCCTACGAGCAGTACTTC

D: TRBD1
size: .
V: TRBV28
J: TRBJ1-2
CDR3: CASSLYRGNYGYTF
DNA: TGTGCCAGCAGTTTATACAGGGGGAACTATGGCTACACCTTC

D: .
size: few
V: TRBV18
J: TRBJ1-5
CDR3: CASSPAVSNQPQHF
DNA: TGTGCCAGCTCACCGGCGGTTAGCAATCAGCCCCAGCATTTT

D: .
size: .
V: TRBV6-1
J: TRBJ2-1
CDR3: CASSESVRIYSYNEQFF
DNA: TGTGCCAGCAGTGAATCGGTCAGAATCTACTCCTACAATGAGCAGTTCTTC

D: .
size: .
V: TRBV18
J: TRBJ1-5
CDR3: CASSPSIDQPQHF
DNA: TGTGCCAGCTCACCAAGCATAGATCAGCCCCAGCATTTT

D: TRBD2
size: .
V: TRBV6-5
J: TRBJ2-4
CDR3: CASSYTSGKNIQYF
DNA: TGTGCCAGCAGTTACACTAGCGGCAAAAACATTCAGTACTTC

D: .
size: few
V: TRBV29-1
J: TRBJ2-1
CDR3: CSAEGQGLGLAYYNEQFF
DNA: TGCAGCGCCGAAGGACAGGGGTTAGGACTAGCGTACTACAATGAGCAGTTCTTC

D: .
size: .
V: TRBV28
J: TRBJ1-1
CDR3: CASSLTWGNTEAFF
DNA: TGTGCCAGCAGTTTAACGTGGGGCAACACTGAAGCTTTCTTT

D: .
size: .
V: TRBV7-9
J: TRBJ2-3
CDR3: CASSFTGPDTQYF
DNA: TGTGCCAGCAGCTTTACCGGACCCGATACGCAGTATTTT

D: .
size: .
V: TRBV7-8
J: TRBJ2-2
CDR3: CASSLAMGNTGELFF
DNA: TGTGCCAGCAGCTTAGCGATGGGTAACACCGGGGAGCTGTTTTTT

D: TRBD1
size: .
V: TRBV5-1
J: TRBJ1-2
CDR3: CASSPDRGHGYTF
DNA: TGCGCCAGCAGCCCCGACAGGGGCCATGGCTACACCTTC

D: TRBD2
size: many
V: TRBV4-2
J: TRBJ2-3
CDR3: CASSQGGTSGTTDTQYF
DNA: TGTGCCAGCAGCCAAGGAGGGACTAGCGGGACTACAGATACGCAGTATTTT

D: TRBD2
size: .
V: TRBV6-4
J: TRBJ2-1
CDR3: CASTGTSGSYEQFF
DNA: TGTGCCAGCACCGGGACTAGCGGGAGCTATGAGCAGTTCTTC

D: TRBD2
size: .
V: TRBV19
J: TRBJ2-3
CDR3: CASSSGISDTQYF
DNA: TGTGCCAGTTCCAGCGGGATCTCAGATACGCAGTATTTT

D: .
size: once
V: TRBV4-2
J: TRBJ2-3
CDR3: CASSQGTSTDTQYF
DNA: TGTGCCAGCAGCCAAGGCACTAGCACAGATACGCAGTATTTT

D: .
size: .
V: TRBV29-1
J: TRBJ1-4
CDR3: CSVTQGAVEKLFF
DNA: TGCAGCGTAACCCAGGGCGCGGTTGAAAAACTGTTTTTT

D: TRBD2
size: .
V: TRBV7-3
J: TRBJ2-3
CDR3: CASSTPGTSGGGLPDTQYF
DNA: TGTGCCAGCAGCACCCCCGGGACTAGCGGAGGGGGACTTCCAGATACGCAGTATTTT

D: TRBD1
size: .
V: TRBV5-1
J: TRBJ1-1
CDR3: CASSSDGQGGTEAFF
DNA: TGCGCCAGCAGCTCCGACGGACAGGGAGGCACTGAAGCTTTCTTT

D: TRBD2
size: few
V: TRBV5-1
J: TRBJ2-3
CDR3: CASSYTGGGVADTQYF
DNA: TGCGCCAGCAGCTACACTGGCGGGGGGGTGGCAGATACGCAGTATTTT

D: TRBD2
size: .
V: TRBV28
J: TRBJ2-3
CDR3: CASSSAGDADTQYF
DNA: TGTGCCAGCAGTTCAGCGGGAGATGCAGATACGCAGTATTTT